Reported below is one TCR beta chain. The antigen is unknown. RNA, at roughly 0.45 to 1 ug, was reverse transcribed with random hexamers. Amplification of the TCR beta CDR3 was carried out by immunoSEQ multiplex PCR, which spanned a total of 54 Vbeta and 13 Jbeta segments. MiXCR, run by TCRdb on the immunoSEQ multiplex PCR reads, gives a single entry per CDR3 protein. The sample carries roughly 150,000 distinct CDR3 sequences, roughly 95% recorded once. The CDR3 is 12 amino acids. In germline, CDR1 is SQVTM, CDR2 ANQGSEA. J lost 9 bases, V lost 6 bases, and 7 bases had no gene match. Purification of the CD8+ and CD4+ T cells relied on negative isolation, and TEMRA cells underwent FACS enrichment. These data belong to a study of CD8 T cells in Susac syndrome. Overall study findings and caveats: The CD4+ T cell repertoires in Susac syndrome were not clonally expanded.

Sequenced input: CD4+ T cells from PBMCs. This clonotype was obtained from a human donor with Susac syndrome. The chain carries TRBV29-1 and TRBJ2-1; TRBD1 matches at 8 bases. The DNA of the CDR3 is TGCAGCGTAGGACAGGGTCTCGGTGAGCAGTTCTTC. The encoded protein is CSVGQGLGEQFF.